One sample yielded the 21 T cell receptor beta chains listed below, sequenced in a study of T cell responses to AZD1222 COVID-19 vaccine. TCRdb keeps only in-frame clones here, not all; method: immunoSEQ multiplex PCR. The sample lists 200,000 to 250,000 clones; approximately 94% were seen once. This specimen was peripheral blood, taken 28 days after the second dose of the MenACWY control vaccine. These receptors were collected from an adult who received the MenACWY meningococcal vaccine as a control.

V and J are TRBV28 and TRBJ2-2; 8 bases map to TRBD2. The CDR3 is made up of 16 amino acids. Trimming took 9 bases from V and 5 from J; bases not matched to a gene: 14. Germline V CDR1 and CDR2: MDHEN, SYDVKM. CDR3 sequence (DNA): TGTGCCAGTGGGCCCGCCGGGACTAGTATAACCGGGGAGCTGTTTTTT. It specifies CASGPAGTSITGELFF.

The chain has TRBV30 and TRBJ1-4; D is uncertain. The V and J ends lost 0 bases and 3 bases respectively, with 17 bases between them. In germline, CDR1 is GTSNPN, CDR2 SVGIG (reference sequence). The CDR3 loop spans 17 amino acids. The CDR3 reads CAWSVSLLAGANEKLFF. The CDR3 DNA follows: TGTGCCTGGAGTGTATCTCTTCTCGCTGGGGCTAATGAAAAACTGTTTTTT.

The rearrangement uses TRBV9 and TRBJ1-3; D is possibly TRBD1 (6 bases). Trimming took off 7 bases at V and 3 bases at J, with 14 bases between the two ends. CDR1 and CDR2 from the germline V gene are SGDLS and YYNGEE. The CDR3 is 14 amino acids. The CDR3 DNA follows: TGTGCCAGCGGGGGCACGCTCGGTGGAAACACCATATATTTT. Translated, it gives CASGGTLGGNTIYF. Full variable domain (rest looked up from reference TRBV9 and TRBJ1-3): DSGVTQTPKHLITATGQRVTLRCSPRSGDLSVYWYQQSLDQGLQFLIQYYNGEERAKGNILERFSAQQFPDLHSELNLSSLELGDSALYFCASGGTLGGNTIYFGEGSWLTVV.

The genes are TRBV3-1 (or the pseudogene TRBV3-2) and TRBJ2-5; tentatively, D is TRBD2 (6 bases). CDR1 LGHDT and CDR2 YNNKEL come from the germline V gene (reference sequence). Deletions cut 1 base from V and 5 bases from J, with 14 bases between. CDR3 length equals 15 residues. CDR3 sequence reads: CASSQGTTAGETQYF. Here the CDR3 DNA reads TGTGCCAGCAGCCAAGGGACTACTGCGGGGGAGACCCAGTACTTC.

The rearrangement uses TRBV9 and TRBJ2-3; 14 bases are shared with TRBD2. The ends lost 2 bases at V and 3 bases at J; junction bases unmatched: 14. Germline V CDR1 and CDR2: SGDLS, YYNGEE. The CDR3 is 20 amino acids. The CDR3 spells CASSVRTGGLAGEKTDTQYF. DNA of the CDR3: TGTGCCAGCAGCGTGAGGACAGGGGGACTAGCGGGAGAGAAGACAGATACGCAGTATTTT.

The V gene is TRBV10-3, the J gene TRBJ1-1, with 7 bases matching TRBD1. The length of the CDR3 is 15 residues. Looked up from germline, CDR1 is ENHRY and CDR2 is SYGVKD. With V trimmed by 7 bases and J by 1 base, 9 bases remained unmatched. The CDR3 DNA follows: TGTGCCATCATGACCGCAGGGGGTCAGAACACTGAAGCTTTCTTT. Protein product: CAIMTAGGQNTEAFF.

The chain is built from TRBV30 and TRBJ2-7; TRBD2 is a possible D gene (6 bases). V lost 0 bases and J lost 4, with 16 bases in between. This CDR3 has 15 amino acids. Germline CDR1 is GTSNPN and CDR2 is SVGIG (reference sequence). CDR3 in amino acids: CAWSVSGSGLYEQYF. CDR3 nucleotide sequence: TGTGCCTGGAGTGTATCCGGGAGTGGACTTTACGAGCAGTACTTC.

CDR3 DNA: TGTGCCAGCAGCATCGGGACCACCTACGAGCAGTACTTC. Translating gives CASSIGTTYEQYF. The rearrangement links TRBV12-3 or TRBV12-4 to TRBJ2-7; perhaps D is TRBD1 or TRBD2 (5 bases each). V was pared by 6 bases and J by 2 bases, with 11 bases between. The CDR3 covers 13 residues.

The chain carries TRBV5-6 and TRBJ2-6; a weak D match, TRBD2 (5 bases). Germline V CDR1 and CDR2: SGHDT, YYEEEE. The V end lost 4 bases, the J end lost 4 bases, and 12 bases lay between the germline ends. The CDR3 extends over 15 amino acids. In nucleotides, the CDR3 is TGTGCCAGCAGCGGGGAGAAGTCCGGGGCCAACGTCCTGACTTTC. This sequence encodes CASSGEKSGANVLTF.

This sequence joins TRBV27 and TRBJ2-7; 7 bases line up with TRBD2. J was trimmed by 6 bases and V by 4 bases; bases with no gene match: 12. CDR3 length: 15 amino acids. Germline V gene data show CDR1 as MNHEY and CDR2 as SMNVEV (reference sequence). The CDR3 DNA follows: TGTGCCAGCAGTTCGGGACCAGGGTGGGGGGGCGAGCAGTACTTC. Protein sequence: CASSSGPGWGGEQYF.

The chain carries TRBV30 and TRBJ1-6, with D perhaps TRBD1 (6 bases). From germline, CDR1 is GTSNPN and CDR2 SVGIG (reference sequence). The V end lost 3 bases, the J end lost 3 bases, and 15 bases lay between the germline ends. There are 16 residues in the CDR3. The CDR3 DNA reads TGTGCCTGGAGACTCCGGACAGATAACTATAATTCACCCCTCCACTTT. Protein product: CAWRLRTDNYNSPLHF.

The genes are TRBV30 and TRBJ1-6; no clear D gene. CDR1 GTSNPN and CDR2 SVGIG come from the germline V gene (reference sequence). CDR3 length: 14 residues. V was trimmed by 5 bases and J by 10 bases, leaving 18 bases between them. As DNA, the CDR3 is TGTGCCTGGGGGTCCACCTTCAATGGGTCACCCCTCCACTTT. Amino acid sequence: CAWGSTFNGSPLHF.

The V and J genes are TRBV30 and TRBJ1-2, with D maybe TRBD1 (5 bases). The germline CDR1 and CDR2 sequences are GTSNPN and SVGIG (reference sequence). V was pared by 1 base and J by 2 bases, with 8 bases between. The CDR3 is 13 residues long. CDR3 region: CAWSARGNYGYTF. The CDR3 DNA reads TGTGCCTGGAGTGCGCGGGGGAACTATGGCTACACCTTC. Full variable domain (remainder filled in from reference TRBV30 and TRBJ1-2): SQTIHQWPATLVQPVGSPLSLECTVEGTSNPNLYWYRQAAGRGLQLLFYSVGIGQISSEVPQNLSASRPQDRQFILSSKKLLLSDSGFYLCAWSARGNYGYTFGSGTRLTVV.

The chain couples TRBV20-1 to TRBJ1-4; D not certain. Trimming cost V 4 bases and J 8 bases, with 8 bases left between them. The CDR3 runs to 11 residues. Germline V gene data show CDR1 as DFQATT and CDR2 as SNEGSKA (reference sequence). Here the CDR3 reads CSAKSGEKLFF. CDR3 DNA: TGCAGTGCTAAAAGTGGGGAAAAACTGTTTTTT.

V gene TRBV4-1 combines with J gene TRBJ2-7; D might be TRBD2 (5 bases). Germline lookup yields CDR1 MGHRA and CDR2 YSYEKL. CDR3 size: 15 residues. Trimming stripped 3 bases from V and 1 base from J, with 13 bases between. DNA for the CDR3: TGCGCCAGCAGCCAGGCGGGTGTTATATCCTACGAGCAGTACTTC. It is translated as CASSQAGVISYEQYF.

This chain links TRBV7-9 with TRBJ1-3; a possible D gene is TRBD1 (5 bases). Trimming took 5 bases from V and 0 from J, leaving 20 bases between them. Germline V gene lookup returns CDR1 SEHNR and CDR2 FQNEAQ (reference sequence). The CDR3 extends over 18 amino acids. The CDR3 nucleotides are TGTGCCAGCAGCCGAGAGACCGGGACGCCTTTCTCTGGAAACACCATATATTTT. It codes for CASSRETGTPFSGNTIYF.

The chain carries TRBV7-2 and TRBJ1-5; 7 nucleotides match TRBD1. V lost 5 bases to trimming and J lost 2 bases; unmatched junction nucleotides: 6. Per germline, CDR1 SGHTA and CDR2 FQGNSA. This CDR3 contains 15 residues. In nucleotides, the CDR3 is TGTGCCAGCAGCATCCAGGGGGGGGGCAATCAGCCCCAGCATTTT. The encoded protein is CASSIQGGGNQPQHF.

The chain couples TRBV28 to TRBJ2-2; D gene ambiguous. The CDR3 totals 14 residues. V shed 6 bases and J shed 4 bases, with 12 bases lying between them. CDR1 is MDHEN and CDR2 is SYDVKM in the germline V gene. The CDR3 DNA reads TGTGCCAGCAGGCCCCGGGCGCCCACCGGGGAGCTGTTTTTT. It translates to CASRPRAPTGELFF. The variable domain in full, with the rest retrieved from reference TRBV28 and TRBJ2-2, is DVKVTQSSRYLVKRTGEKVFLECVQDMDHENMFWYRQDPGLGLRLIYFSYDVKMKEKGDIPEGYSVSREKKERFSLILESASTNQTSMYLCASRPRAPTGELFFGEGSRLTVL.

This chain joins TRBV7-9 and TRBJ1-4; D might be TRBD1 (5 bases). Trimming stripped 0 bases from V and 12 bases from J, with 14 bases between. CDR1 is SEHNR, CDR2 FQNEAQ, per germline (reference sequence). The CDR3 has 14 amino acids. CDR3 DNA sequence: TGTGCCAGCAGCTTAGCGGCCACAGGCGGAGAACTGTTTTTT. It yields the protein CASSLAATGGELFF. The full variable domain, rest sourced from reference TRBV7-9 and TRBJ1-4, is DTGVSQNPRHKITKRGQNVTFRCDPISEHNRLYWYRQTLGQGPEFLTYFQNEAQLEKSRLLSDRFSAERPKGSFSTLEIQRTEQGDSAMYLCASSLAATGGELFFGSGTQLSVL.

V is TRBV14 and J is TRBJ1-1; D may be TRBD1 (6 bases). There are 12 residues in the CDR3. Germline V gene sequence: CDR1 SGHDN, CDR2 FVKESK. V lost 0 bases, J lost 10 bases, and 9 bases lay in between. The CDR3 nucleotides are TGTGCCAGCAGCCAAGAGGGGGCTGTAGCTTTCTTT. This codes for CASSQEGAVAFF.

This clone was counted once. V is TRBV7-6 and J is TRBJ2-1; 15 nucleotides line up with TRBD2. CDR3 size: 20 residues. The germline V gene encodes CDR1 SGHVS and CDR2 FNYEAQ. The V segment lost 5 bases and the J segment 1 base; nucleotides outside the gene matches: 12. CDR3: CASSGTGTSGGHRSYNEQFF. The CDR3 DNA follows: TGTGCCAGCAGCGGGACCGGGACTAGCGGGGGGCACCGTTCCTACAATGAGCAGTTCTTC.